These T cell receptor beta chains were read from a single sample in a study of blood T cell repertoires in COVID-19. Clones were read by immunoSEQ multiplex PCR, and TCRdb kept only the in-frame ones, dropping some. The sample has 75,000 to 95,000 clones; around 90% are singletons. Sequencing used peripheral blood. Receptors were obtained from a human donor in a cohort sampled during active COVID-19. Both conserved end residues are trimmed from each CDR3.

TRBV28 ATVPGGMNTEAF
TRBV7-9 ASSVTGNSGTIY
TRBV5-1 ASSLTPGQQETQY
TRBV7-2 ASSSGPPGSPLH
TRBV27 ASSNRRSSYNSPLH
TRBV5-6 ASSWGSGSSYEQY
TRBV5-1 ASSFQQGNEQY
TRBV9 ASSVRDRTYEQY
TRBV7-9 ASSLTGIDYGYT
TRBV5-4 ASSLDRGGGYT
TRBV19 ASSMGTGVGLGNQPQH
TRBV21-1 ASSRQDLLQETQY
TRBV11-2 ASSLGGQGNQPQH
TRBV3-1/TRBV3-2 ASSPIAGYKQRNTEAF
TRBV27 ASSSTSGAYNEQF
TRBV9 ASSGGGFDGYT
TRBV5-8 ASSQQGYEQY
TRBV19 ASSRDRVANEKLF
TRBV7-8 ASSPTSGTVSQPQH
TRBV28 ASSLGGTGNTIY
TRBV2 ASGRTSGSNEQY
TRBV7-6 ASSFGGRYNEKLF
TRBV19 ASSILGQVNQPQH
TRBV27 ASSYLTGTGSTDTQY
TRBV2 ASRVTQGVGAKNIQY
TRBV28 ASSPPARGLGYT
TRBV25-1 ASSATLAGGFFTQY
TRBV7-2 ASRLAGGPDGDTQY
TRBV29-1 SVRDYQETQY
TRBV3-1/TRBV3-2 ASSQGGVKAF
TRBV6-6 ASSYSIEGGEQF
TRBV9 ASSVGTGSNQPQH
TRBV3-1/TRBV3-2 ASSQSFSRLAGSYEQY
TRBV7-2 ASSHGTGNTGELF
TRBV4-1 ASTSTSGSTDTQY
TRBV7-6 ASSLANNRVRGGELF
TRBV18 ASSPHPGQGLYT
TRBV6-5 ASRQTGPVPEAF
TRBV6-5 ASSYQQTGGTEAF
TRBV5-1 ASSLDEAGPYEQY